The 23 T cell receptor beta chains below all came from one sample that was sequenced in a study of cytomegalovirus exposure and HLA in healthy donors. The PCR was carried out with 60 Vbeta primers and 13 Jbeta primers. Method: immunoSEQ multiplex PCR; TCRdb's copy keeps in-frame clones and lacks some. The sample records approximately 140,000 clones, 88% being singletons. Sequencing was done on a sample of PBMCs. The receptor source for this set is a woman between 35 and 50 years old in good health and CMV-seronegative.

The CDR3 sequence is CASSLDRPLYEQYF. DNA of the CDR3: TGCGCCAGCAGCTTGGACAGGCCCCTCTACGAGCAGTACTTC. The gene calls are TRBV5-1 and TRBJ2-7; a possible D gene is TRBD1 (5 bases). In germline, CDR1 is SGHRS, CDR2 YFSETQ. Trimming left V 0 bases short and J 3 bases short, with 10 bases between. CDR3 size: 14 residues.

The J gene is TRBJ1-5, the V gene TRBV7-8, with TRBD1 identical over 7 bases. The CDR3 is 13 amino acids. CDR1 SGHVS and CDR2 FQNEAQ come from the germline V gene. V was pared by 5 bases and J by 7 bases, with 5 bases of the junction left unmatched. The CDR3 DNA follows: TGTGCCAGCAGCGTAGACAGGGACCAGCCCCAGCATTTT. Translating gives CASSVDRDQPQHF.

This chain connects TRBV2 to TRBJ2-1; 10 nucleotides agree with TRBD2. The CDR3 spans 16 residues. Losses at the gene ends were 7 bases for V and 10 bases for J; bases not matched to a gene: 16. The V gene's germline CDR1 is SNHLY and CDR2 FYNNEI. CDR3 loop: CASNPVTSGALGEQFF. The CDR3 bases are TGTGCCAGCAACCCGGTTACTAGCGGGGCCCTAGGGGAGCAGTTCTTC.

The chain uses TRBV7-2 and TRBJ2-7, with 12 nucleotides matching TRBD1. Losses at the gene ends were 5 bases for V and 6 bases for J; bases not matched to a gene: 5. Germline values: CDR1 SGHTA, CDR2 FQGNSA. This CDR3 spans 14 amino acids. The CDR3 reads CASSRDRGQGEQYF. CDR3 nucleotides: TGTGCCAGCAGCAGGGACAGGGGGCAGGGCGAGCAGTACTTC.

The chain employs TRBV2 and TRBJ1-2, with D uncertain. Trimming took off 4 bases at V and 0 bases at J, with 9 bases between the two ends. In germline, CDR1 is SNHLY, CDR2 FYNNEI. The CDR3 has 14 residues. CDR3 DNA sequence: TGTGCCAGCAGTGGTGGCACAACTAACTATGGCTACACCTTC. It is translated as CASSGGTTNYGYTF.

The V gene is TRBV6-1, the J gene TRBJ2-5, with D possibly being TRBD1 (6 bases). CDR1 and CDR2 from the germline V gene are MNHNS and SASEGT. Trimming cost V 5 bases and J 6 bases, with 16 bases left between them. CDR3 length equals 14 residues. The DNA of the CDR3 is TGTGCCAGCAGTTCCCCCACAGGGACGAAGACCCAGTACTTC. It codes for CASSSPTGTKTQYF.

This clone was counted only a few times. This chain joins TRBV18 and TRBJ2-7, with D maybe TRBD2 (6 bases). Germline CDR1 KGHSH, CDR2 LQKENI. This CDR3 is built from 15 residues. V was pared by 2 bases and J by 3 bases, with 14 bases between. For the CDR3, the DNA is TGTGCCAGCTCACCAGGGACGGGAGAGATCTACGAGCAGTACTTC. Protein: CASSPGTGEIYEQYF.

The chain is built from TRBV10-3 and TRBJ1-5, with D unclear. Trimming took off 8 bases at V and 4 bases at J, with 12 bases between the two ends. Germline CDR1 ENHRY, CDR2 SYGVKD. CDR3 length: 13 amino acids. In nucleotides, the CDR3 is TGTGCCATCGCCGGGGAGTGGAATCAGCCCCAGCATTTT. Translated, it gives CAIAGEWNQPQHF.

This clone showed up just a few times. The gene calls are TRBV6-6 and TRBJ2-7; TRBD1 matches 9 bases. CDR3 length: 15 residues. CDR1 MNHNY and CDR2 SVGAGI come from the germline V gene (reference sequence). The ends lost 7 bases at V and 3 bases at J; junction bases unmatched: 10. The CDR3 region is CASTTTGTGIYEQYF. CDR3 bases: TGTGCCAGCACCACCACCGGGACAGGGATCTACGAGCAGTACTTC.

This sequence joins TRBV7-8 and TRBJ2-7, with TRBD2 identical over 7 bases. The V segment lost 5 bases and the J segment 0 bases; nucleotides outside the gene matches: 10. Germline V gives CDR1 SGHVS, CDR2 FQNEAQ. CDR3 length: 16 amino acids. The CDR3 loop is CASSLRLAGVSYEQYF. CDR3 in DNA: TGTGCCAGCAGCCTACGACTAGCTGGGGTCTCCTACGAGCAGTACTTC.

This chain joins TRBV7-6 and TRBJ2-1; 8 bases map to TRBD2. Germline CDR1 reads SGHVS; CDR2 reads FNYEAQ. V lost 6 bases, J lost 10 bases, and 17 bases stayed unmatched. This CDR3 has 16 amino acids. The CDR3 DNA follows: TGTGCCAGCAGTCAACGAAGGGGTAGCGGGATGGACGAGCAGTTCTTC. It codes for CASSQRRGSGMDEQFF.

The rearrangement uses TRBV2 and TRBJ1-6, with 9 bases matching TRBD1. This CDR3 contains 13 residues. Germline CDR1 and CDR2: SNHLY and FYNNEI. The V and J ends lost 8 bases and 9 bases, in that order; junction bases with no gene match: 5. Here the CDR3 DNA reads TGTGCCAGCTCGGGACAGGGCACTTCACCCCTCCACTTT. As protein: CASSGQGTSPLHF.

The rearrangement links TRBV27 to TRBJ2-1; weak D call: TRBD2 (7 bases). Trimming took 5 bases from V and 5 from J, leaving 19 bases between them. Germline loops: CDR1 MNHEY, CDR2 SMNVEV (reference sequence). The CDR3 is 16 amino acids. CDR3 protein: CASSSGTFFANNEQFF. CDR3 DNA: TGTGCCAGCAGTAGCGGGACATTTTTTGCCAACAATGAGCAGTTCTTC.

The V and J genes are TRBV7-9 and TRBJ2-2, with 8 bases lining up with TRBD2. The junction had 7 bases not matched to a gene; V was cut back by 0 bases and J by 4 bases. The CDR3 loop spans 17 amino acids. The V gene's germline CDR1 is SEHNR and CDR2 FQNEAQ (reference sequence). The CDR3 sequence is CASSLASASGSTGELFF. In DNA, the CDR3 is TGTGCCAGCAGCTTAGCCTCGGCCAGCGGGAGCACCGGGGAGCTGTTTTTT.

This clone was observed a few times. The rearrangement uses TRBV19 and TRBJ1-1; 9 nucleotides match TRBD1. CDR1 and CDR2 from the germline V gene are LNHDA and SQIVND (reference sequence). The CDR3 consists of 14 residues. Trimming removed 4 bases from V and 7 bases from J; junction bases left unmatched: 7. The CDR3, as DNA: TGTGCCAGTAGTAAAGGGGGACAGGGAGGTGAAGCTTTCTTT. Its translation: CASSKGGQGGEAFF.

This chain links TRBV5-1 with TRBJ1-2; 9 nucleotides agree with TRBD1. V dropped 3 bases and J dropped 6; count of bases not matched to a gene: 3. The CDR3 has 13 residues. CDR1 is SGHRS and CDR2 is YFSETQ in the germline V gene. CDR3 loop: CASSWGQGDGYTF. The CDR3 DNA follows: TGCGCCAGCAGCTGGGGACAGGGCGATGGCTACACCTTC.

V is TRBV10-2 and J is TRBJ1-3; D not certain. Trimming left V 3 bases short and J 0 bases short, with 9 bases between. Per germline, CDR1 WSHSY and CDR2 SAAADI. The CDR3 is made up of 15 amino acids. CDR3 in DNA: TGCGCCAGCAGTGATGATGGGAGCTCTGGAAACACCATATATTTT. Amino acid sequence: CASSDDGSSGNTIYF.

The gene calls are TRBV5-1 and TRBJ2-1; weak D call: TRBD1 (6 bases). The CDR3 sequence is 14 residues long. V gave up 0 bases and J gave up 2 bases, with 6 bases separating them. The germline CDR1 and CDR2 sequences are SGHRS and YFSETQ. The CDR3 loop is CASSLDRAYNEQFF. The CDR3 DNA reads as TGCGCCAGCAGCTTGGACAGGGCCTACAATGAGCAGTTCTTC. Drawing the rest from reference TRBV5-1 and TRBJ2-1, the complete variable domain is KAGVTQTPRYLIKTRGQQVTLSCSPISGHRSVSWYQQTPGQGLQFLFEYFSETQRNKGNFPGRFSGRQFSNSRSEMNVSTLELGDSALYLCASSLDRAYNEQFFGPGTRLTVL.

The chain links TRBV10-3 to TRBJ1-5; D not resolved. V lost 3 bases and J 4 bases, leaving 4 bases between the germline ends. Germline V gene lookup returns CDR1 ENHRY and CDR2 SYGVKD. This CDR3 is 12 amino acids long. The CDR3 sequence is CAISDRNQPQHF. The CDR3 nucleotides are TGTGCCATCAGTGACCGGAATCAGCCCCAGCATTTT.

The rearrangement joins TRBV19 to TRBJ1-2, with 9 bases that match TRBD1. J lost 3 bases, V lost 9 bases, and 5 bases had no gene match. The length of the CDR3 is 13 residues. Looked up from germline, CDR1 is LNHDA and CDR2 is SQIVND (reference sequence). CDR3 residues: CASRGQGDYGYTF. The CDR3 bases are TGTGCCAGCCGGGGACAGGGAGACTATGGCTACACCTTC.

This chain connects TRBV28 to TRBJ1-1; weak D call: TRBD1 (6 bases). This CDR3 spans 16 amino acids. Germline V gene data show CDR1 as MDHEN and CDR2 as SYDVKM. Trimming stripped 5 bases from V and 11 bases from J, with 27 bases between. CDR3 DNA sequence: TGTGCCAGCAGTCATAGGGGGGGAGGGGCCATAGGGGTGGCTTTCTTT. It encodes CASSHRGGGAIGVAFF.

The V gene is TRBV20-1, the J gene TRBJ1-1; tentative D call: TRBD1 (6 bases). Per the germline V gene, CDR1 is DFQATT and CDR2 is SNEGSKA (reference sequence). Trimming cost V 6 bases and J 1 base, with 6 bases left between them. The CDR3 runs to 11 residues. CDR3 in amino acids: CSARGNTEAFF. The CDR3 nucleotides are TGCAGTGCCAGGGGGAACACTGAAGCTTTCTTT.

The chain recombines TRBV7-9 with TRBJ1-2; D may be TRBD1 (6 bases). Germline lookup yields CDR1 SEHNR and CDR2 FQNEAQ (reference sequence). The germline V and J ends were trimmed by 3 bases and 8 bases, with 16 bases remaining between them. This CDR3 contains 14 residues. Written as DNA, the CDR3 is TGTGCCAGCAGCTTTGGGGCACCAGGGGTAGGCTACACCTTC. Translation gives CASSFGAPGVGYTF.